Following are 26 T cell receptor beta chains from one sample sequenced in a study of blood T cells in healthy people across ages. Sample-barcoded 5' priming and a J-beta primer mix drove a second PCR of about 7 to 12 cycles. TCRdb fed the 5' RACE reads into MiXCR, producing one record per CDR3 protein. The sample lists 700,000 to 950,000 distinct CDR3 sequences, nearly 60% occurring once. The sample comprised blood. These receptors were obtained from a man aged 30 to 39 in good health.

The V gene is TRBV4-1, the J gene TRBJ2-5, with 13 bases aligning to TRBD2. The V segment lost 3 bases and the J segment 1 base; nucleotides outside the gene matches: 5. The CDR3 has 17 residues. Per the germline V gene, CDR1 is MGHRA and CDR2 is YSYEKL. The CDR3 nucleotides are TGCGCCAGCAGCCAGCGACTAGCGGGGGGCGCCCAAGAGACCCAGTACTTC. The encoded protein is CASSQRLAGGAQETQYF.

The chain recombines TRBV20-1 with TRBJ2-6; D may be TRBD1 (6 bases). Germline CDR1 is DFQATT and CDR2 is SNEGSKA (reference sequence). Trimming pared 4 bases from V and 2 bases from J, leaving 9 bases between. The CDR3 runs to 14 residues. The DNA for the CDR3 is TGCAGTGCTACCAGGGGAGCTGGGGCCAACGTCCTGACTTTC. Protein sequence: CSATRGAGANVLTF.

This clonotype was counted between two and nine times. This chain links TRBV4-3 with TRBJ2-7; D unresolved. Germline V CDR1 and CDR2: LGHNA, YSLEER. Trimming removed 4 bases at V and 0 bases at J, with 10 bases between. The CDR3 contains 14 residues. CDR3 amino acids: CASSLSHSSYEQYF. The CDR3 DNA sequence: TGCGCCAGCAGCCTCAGTCATAGCTCCTACGAGCAGTACTTC.

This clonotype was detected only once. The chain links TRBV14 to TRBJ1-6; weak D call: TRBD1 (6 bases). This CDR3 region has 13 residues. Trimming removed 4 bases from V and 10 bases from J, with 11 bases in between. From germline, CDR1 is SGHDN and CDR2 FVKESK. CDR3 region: CASSLTGGSPLHF. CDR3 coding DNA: TGTGCCAGCAGCCTGACAGGCGGGTCACCCCTCCACTTT.

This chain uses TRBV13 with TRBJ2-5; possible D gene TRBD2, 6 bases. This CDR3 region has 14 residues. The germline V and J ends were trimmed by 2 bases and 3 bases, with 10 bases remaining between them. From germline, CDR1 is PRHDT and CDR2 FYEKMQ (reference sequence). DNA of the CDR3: TGTGCCAGCAGCTTACTAGCGAAAGAAGAGACCCAGTACTTC. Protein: CASSLLAKEETQYF.

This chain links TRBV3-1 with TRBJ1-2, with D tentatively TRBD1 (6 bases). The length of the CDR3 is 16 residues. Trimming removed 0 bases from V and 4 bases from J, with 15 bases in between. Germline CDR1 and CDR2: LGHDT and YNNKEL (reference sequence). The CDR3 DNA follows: TGTGCCAGCAGCCAAGAAGCGACAGGACCCACCTATGGCTACACCTTC. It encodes CASSQEATGPTYGYTF.

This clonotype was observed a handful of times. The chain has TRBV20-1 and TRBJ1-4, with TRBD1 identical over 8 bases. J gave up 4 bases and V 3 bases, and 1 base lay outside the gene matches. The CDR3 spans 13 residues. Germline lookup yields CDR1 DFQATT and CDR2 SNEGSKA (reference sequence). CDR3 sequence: CSARGQDNEKLFF. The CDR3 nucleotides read TGCAGTGCTAGGGGACAGGATAATGAAAAACTGTTTTTT.

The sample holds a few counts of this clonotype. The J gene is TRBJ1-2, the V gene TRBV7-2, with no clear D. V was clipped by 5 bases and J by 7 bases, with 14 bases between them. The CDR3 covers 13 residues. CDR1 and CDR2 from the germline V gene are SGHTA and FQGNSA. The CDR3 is CASSVEGISGYTF. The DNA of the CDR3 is TGTGCCAGCAGCGTAGAAGGGATAAGTGGCTACACCTTC.

CDR3 sequence: CASSLMVSNEQFF. CDR3 DNA sequence: TGTGCCAGCAGCTTAATGGTGTCCAATGAGCAGTTCTTC. The chain uses TRBV7-6 and TRBJ2-1; D is unclear. Trimming pared 2 bases from V and 6 bases from J, leaving 8 bases between. The CDR3 sequence is 13 residues long. Germline V gene data show CDR1 as SGHVS and CDR2 as FNYEAQ.

Written as DNA, the CDR3 is TGTGCCAGCAGCTTGAAGACTAGCGGGAGCTCTGGGGCCAACGTCCTGACTTTC. This codes for CASSLKTSGSSGANVLTF. The V and J genes are TRBV11-2 and TRBJ2-6; 12 nucleotides match TRBD2. J was trimmed by 0 bases and V by 3 bases; bases with no gene match: 3. The CDR3 is 18 residues long. From germline, CDR1 is SGHAT and CDR2 FQNNGV.

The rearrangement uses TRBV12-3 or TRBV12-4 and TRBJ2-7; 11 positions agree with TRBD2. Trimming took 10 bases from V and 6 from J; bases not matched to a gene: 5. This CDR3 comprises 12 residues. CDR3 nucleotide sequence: TGTGCCACCGACGGACTAGCGGGCGAGCAGTACTTC. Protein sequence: CATDGLAGEQYF.

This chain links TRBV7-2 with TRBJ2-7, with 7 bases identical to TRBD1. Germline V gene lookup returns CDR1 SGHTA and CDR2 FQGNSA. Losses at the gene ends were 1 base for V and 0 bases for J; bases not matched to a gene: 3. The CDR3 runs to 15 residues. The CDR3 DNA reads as TGTGCCAGCAGCTTAGTGACAGGGCTCTCCTACGAGCAGTACTTC. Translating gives CASSLVTGLSYEQYF.

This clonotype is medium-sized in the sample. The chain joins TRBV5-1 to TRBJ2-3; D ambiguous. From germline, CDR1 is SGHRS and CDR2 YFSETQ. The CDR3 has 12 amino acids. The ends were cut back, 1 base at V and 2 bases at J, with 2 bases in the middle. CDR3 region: CASSLITDTQYF. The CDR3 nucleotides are TGCGCCAGCAGCTTGATCACAGATACGCAGTATTTT.

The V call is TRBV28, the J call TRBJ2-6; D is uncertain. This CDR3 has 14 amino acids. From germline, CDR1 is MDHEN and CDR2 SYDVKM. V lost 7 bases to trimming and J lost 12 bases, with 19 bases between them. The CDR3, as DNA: TGTGCCAGCAAGGTGGCCGGCGAGAGAACCGTCCTGACTTTC. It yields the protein CASKVAGERTVLTF.

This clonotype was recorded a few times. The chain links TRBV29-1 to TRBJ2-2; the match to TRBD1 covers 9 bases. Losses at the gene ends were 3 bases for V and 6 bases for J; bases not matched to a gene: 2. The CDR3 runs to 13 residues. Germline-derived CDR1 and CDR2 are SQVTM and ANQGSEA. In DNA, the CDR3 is TGCAGCGTTGAGAGGACAGGGGCCGGGGAGCTGTTTTTT. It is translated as CSVERTGAGELFF.

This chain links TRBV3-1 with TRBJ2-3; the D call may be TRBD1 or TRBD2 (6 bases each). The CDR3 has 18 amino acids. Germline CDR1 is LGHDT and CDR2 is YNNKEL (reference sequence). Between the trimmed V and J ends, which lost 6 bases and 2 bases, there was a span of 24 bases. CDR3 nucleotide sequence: TGTGCCAGCAGACCCGATCGGGGGCACGCGGGTTTCACAGATACGCAGTATTTT. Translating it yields CASRPDRGHAGFTDTQYF.

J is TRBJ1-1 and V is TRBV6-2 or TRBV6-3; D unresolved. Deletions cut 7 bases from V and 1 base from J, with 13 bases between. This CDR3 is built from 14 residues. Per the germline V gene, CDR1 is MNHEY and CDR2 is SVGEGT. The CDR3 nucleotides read TGTGCCAGCATTGATGTCCGGGGGAACACTGAAGCTTTCTTT. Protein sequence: CASIDVRGNTEAFF.

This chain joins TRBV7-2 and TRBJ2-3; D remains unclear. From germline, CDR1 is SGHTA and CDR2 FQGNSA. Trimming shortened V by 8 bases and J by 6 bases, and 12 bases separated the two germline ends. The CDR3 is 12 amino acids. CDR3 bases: TGTGCCAGCCAGGAATTCGGGGATACGCAGTATTTT. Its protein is CASQEFGDTQYF.

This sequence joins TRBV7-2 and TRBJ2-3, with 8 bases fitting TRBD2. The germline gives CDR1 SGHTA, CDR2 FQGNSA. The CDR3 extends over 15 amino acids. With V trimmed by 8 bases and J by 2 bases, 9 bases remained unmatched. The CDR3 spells CASRSAGALTDTQYF. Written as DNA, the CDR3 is TGTGCCAGCCGCTCAGCGGGGGCCCTCACAGATACGCAGTATTTT.

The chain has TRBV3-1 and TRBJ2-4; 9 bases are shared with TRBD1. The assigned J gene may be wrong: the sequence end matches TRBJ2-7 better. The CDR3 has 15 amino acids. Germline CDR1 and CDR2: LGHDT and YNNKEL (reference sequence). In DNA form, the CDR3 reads TGTGCCAGCAGCCTAGGGACAGGGAGTGGGGACGAGCAGTACTTC. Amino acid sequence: CASSLGTGSGDEQYF.

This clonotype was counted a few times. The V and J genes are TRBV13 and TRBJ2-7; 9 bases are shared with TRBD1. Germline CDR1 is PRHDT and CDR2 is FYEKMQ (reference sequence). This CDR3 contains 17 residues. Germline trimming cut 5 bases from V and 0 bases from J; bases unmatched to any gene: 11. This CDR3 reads CASSNNRDRVISYEQYF. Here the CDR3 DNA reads TGTGCCAGCAGCAATAACCGGGACAGGGTCATCTCCTACGAGCAGTACTTC.

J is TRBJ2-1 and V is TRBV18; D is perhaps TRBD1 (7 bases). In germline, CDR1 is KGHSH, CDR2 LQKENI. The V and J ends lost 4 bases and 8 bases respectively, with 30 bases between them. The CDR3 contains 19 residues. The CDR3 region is CASSLGGGRGRTLGDEQFF. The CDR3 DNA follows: TGTGCCAGCTCACTCGGAGGGGGAAGGGGGCGGACCCTAGGCGATGAGCAGTTCTTC.

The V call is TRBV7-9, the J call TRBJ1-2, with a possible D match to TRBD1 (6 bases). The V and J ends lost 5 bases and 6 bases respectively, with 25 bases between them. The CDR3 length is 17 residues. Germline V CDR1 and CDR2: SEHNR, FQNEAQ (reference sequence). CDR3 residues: CASSRQGPPGLNDGYTF. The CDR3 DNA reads TGTGCCAGCAGCCGGCAGGGGCCTCCCGGACTAAACGATGGCTACACCTTC.

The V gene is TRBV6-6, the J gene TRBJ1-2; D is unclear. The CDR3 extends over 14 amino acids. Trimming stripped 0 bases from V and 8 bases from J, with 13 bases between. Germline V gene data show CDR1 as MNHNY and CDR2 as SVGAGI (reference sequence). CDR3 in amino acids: CASSYSIGREGYTF. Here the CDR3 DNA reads TGTGCCAGCAGTTACTCGATAGGGAGAGAAGGCTACACCTTC.

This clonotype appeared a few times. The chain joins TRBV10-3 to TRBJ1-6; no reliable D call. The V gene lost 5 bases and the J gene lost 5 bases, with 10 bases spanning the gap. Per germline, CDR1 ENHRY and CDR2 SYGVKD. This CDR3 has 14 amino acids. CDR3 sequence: CAISMEVDNSPLHF. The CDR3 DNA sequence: TGTGCCATCAGTATGGAGGTTGATAATTCACCCCTCCACTTT.

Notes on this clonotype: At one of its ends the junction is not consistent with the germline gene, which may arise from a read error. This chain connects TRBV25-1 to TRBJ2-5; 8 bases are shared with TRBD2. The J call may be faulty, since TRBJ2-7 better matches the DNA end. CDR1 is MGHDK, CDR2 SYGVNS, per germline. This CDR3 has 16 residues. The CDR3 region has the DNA TGTGCCAGCAGCGAATCAACAGCGGGAGTGCCCTACGAGCAGTACTTC. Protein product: CASSESTAGVPYEQYF.